Below, 10 T cell receptor beta chains from the same sample are listed, as sequenced in a study of molecular identifiers for immune sequencing clone quantification. TCRdb independently ran MiXCR on the PCR reads; one entry per CDR3 protein. This sample has about 510,000 distinct CDR3 sequences, with 20% to 25% found just once. The sample consisted of naive CD8+ T cells from blood, with Jurkat cell RNA spiked in. The subset here: FACS-sorted CD8+CD4-CCR7+CD45RA+ naive T cells. The receptors shown here come from a human donor in good health. Some libraries in this study had Jurkat cell RNA spiked in.

At least ten counts were recorded for this clonotype. The chain employs TRBV5-1 and TRBJ2-7; 11 positions agree with TRBD2. Germline V gene lookup returns CDR1 SGHRS and CDR2 YFSETQ. Germline trimming cut 8 bases from V and 6 bases from J; bases unmatched to any gene: 28. CDR3 size: 20 residues. CDR3 amino acids: CASNEWTAGLAGGPSTEQYF. CDR3 bases: TGCGCCAGTAATGAGTGGACAGCGGGATTAGCGGGAGGGCCGTCGACCGAGCAGTACTTC.

Points on this clonotype: An end of the junction does not agree with germline; a read error may underlie this. The rearrangement links TRBV12-3 or TRBV12-4 to TRBJ2-3; possible D gene TRBD2, 5 bases. The CDR3 has 15 amino acids. The CDR3 region is CASSHDGPSTDAQYF. The CDR3 nucleotides read TGTGCCAGCAGCCACGACGGTCCTAGCACAGATGCGCAGTATTTT.

This chain links TRBV4-2 with TRBJ2-1, with D possibly matching TRBD2 (5 bases). V was trimmed by 1 base and J by 5 bases, leaving 15 bases between them. The CDR3 runs 16 residues. The germline V gene encodes CDR1 LGHNA and CDR2 YNFKEQ. CDR3 residues: CASSQGGWLADNEQFF. The CDR3 nucleotides read TGTGCCAGCAGCCAAGGGGGATGGCTAGCCGACAATGAGCAGTTCTTC.

This clonotype was observed many times. The chain employs TRBV7-9 and TRBJ2-7; 7 bases fit TRBD2. V trimming: 2 bases; J trimming: 5 bases; junction bases outside the gene matches: 6. The CDR3 is made up of 14 amino acids. The germline V gene encodes CDR1 SEHNR and CDR2 FQNEAQ (reference sequence). CDR3 protein: CASSLPSGVNEQYF. The CDR3 DNA is TGTGCCAGCAGCTTACCCAGCGGGGTAAACGAGCAGTACTTC.

In this sample, this clonotype turned up many times. The J gene is TRBJ2-3, the V gene TRBV12-3 or TRBV12-4; D is unresolved. V lost 3 bases and J 2 bases, leaving 9 bases between the germline ends. This CDR3 is 14 amino acids long. This chain's CDR3 is CASSFRAFTDTQYF. CDR3 nucleotide sequence: TGTGCCAGCAGTTTCCGGGCGTTCACAGATACGCAGTATTTT.

This chain links TRBV20-1 with TRBJ2-7, with D unclear. This CDR3 is built from 13 residues. V was pared by 1 base and J by 0 bases, with 7 bases between. Per the germline V gene, CDR1 is DFQATT and CDR2 is SNEGSKA (reference sequence). The CDR3 region is CSARASLSYEQYF. The CDR3 DNA is TGCAGTGCTAGAGCAAGCCTCTCCTACGAGCAGTACTTC.

This clonotype was seen at least ten times. V is TRBV24-1 and J is TRBJ2-1; no reliable D call. This CDR3 is built from 12 residues. Deletions cut 4 bases from V and 4 bases from J, with 4 bases between. The V gene's germline CDR1 is KGHDR and CDR2 SFDVKD. The CDR3 loop reads CATSDSYNEQFF. The CDR3, as DNA: TGTGCCACCAGTGACTCATACAATGAGCAGTTCTTC.

Concerning this clonotype itself: A single base separates this from a much larger clone, so it may be a read error. V and J are TRBV4-1 and TRBJ2-2, with D perhaps given as TRBD1 or TRBD2 (6 bases each). The germline V gene encodes CDR1 MGHRA and CDR2 YSYEKL. V was shortened by 3 bases and J by 1 base, with 12 bases between the two germline ends. The CDR3 length is 16 residues. The CDR3 loop is CASSQRGGWNTGELFF. CDR3 coding DNA: TGCGCCAGCAGCCAGCGAGGGGGGTGGAACACCGGGGAGCTGTTTTTT.

This clonotype was detected a few times. The rearrangement uses TRBV5-8 and TRBJ2-3, with 9 bases lining up with TRBD1. V lost 3 bases to trimming and J lost 6 bases; unmatched junction nucleotides: 14. This CDR3 has 17 residues. In germline, CDR1 is SGHTS, CDR2 YDEGEE. The CDR3 DNA reads as TGTGCCAGCAGCTCGGTACCCGGGACAGGGTCGCTGGATACGCAGTATTTT. Amino acid sequence: CASSSVPGTGSLDTQYF.

On this clonotype itself: The junction does not match germline at one end; this may be a read error. This sequence joins TRBV12-3 or TRBV12-4 and TRBJ1-1, with D uncertain. The CDR3 sequence is 13 residues long. As DNA, the CDR3 is TGTGCCGGCAGCCCTACAGAAAACACTGAAGCTTTCTTT. This encodes CAGSPTENTEAFF.